This TCR beta chain was sequenced during a study of blood T cell repertoires in COVID-19. Study overall: Sites across the United States, Italy and Spain contributed samples from acute and convalescent COVID-19. In each case, the material was cDNA or gDNA derived from T cells, B-cell-depleted T cells, or PBMCs.

In germline, CDR1 is SGHTA, CDR2 FQGNSA. V shed 5 bases and J 6 bases; nucleotides not matched to a gene: 12. The CDR3 is made up of 16 amino acids. Per the study methods: Reference gene primers were amplified, and this amplification served to estimate nucleated cell counts. Clones were read by immunoSEQ multiplex PCR, and TCRdb kept only the in-frame ones, dropping some. That table furnishes V, J and clone size, whereas the DNA furnished D and trimming. This sample yields 250,000 or so clones, of which almost 90% are seen a single time; 2.5% to 3.5% belongs to the top ten. The genes are TRBV7-2 and TRBJ2-7; 11 bases fit TRBD2. Sequenced input: peripheral blood. The receptor was derived from a woman aged 60 to 75 with acute or convalescent COVID-19. Written as DNA, the CDR3 is TGTGCCAGCAGCGTAATAGCGGGAGGGCCAGACCGCGAGCAGTACTTC. Translated: CASSVIAGGPDREQYF.